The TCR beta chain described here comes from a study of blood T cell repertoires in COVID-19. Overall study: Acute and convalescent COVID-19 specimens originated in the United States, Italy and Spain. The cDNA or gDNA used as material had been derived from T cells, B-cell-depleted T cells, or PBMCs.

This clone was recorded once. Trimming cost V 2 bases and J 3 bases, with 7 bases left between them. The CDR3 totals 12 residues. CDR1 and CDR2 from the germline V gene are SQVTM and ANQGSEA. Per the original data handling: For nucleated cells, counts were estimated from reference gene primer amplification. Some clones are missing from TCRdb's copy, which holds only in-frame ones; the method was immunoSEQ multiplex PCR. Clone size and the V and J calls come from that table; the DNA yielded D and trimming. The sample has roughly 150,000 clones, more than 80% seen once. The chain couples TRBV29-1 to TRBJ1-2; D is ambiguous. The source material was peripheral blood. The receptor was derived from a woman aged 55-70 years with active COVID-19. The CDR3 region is CSVENPDYGYTF. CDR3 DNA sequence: TGCAGCGTTGAAAATCCAGACTATGGCTACACCTTC.